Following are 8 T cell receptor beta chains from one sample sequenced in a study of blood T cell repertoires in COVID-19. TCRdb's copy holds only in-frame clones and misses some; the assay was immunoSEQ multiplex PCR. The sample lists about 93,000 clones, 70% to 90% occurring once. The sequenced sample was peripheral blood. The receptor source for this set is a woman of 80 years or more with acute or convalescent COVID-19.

The CDR3 DNA reads TGCGCCAGCAGCCAAGATCGACAGATCTCCTACGAGCAGTACTTC. Amino acids: CASSQDRQISYEQYF. This chain uses TRBV4-1 with TRBJ2-7, with a possible D match to TRBD1 (5 bases). CDR3 length equals 15 residues. Germline loops: CDR1 MGHRA, CDR2 YSYEKL. V lost 0 bases and J 0 bases, leaving 9 bases between the germline ends.

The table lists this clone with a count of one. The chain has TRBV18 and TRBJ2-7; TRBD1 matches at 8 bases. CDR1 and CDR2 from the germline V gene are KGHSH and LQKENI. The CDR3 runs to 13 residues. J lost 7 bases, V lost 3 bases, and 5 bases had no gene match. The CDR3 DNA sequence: TGTGCCAGCTCACCCGGTCAGGGGGCGGAGCAGTACTTC. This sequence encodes CASSPGQGAEQYF.

The CDR3: CASSPERQAINQPQHF. The CDR3 DNA sequence: TGTGCCAGCAGCCCAGAGCGGCAGGCGATCAATCAGCCCCAGCATTTT. The chain combines TRBV11-3 with TRBJ1-5; D is unclear. Germline CDR1 reads SGHNT; CDR2 reads YENEEA. The CDR3 sequence is 16 residues long. V was pared by 5 bases and J by 3 bases, with 17 bases between.

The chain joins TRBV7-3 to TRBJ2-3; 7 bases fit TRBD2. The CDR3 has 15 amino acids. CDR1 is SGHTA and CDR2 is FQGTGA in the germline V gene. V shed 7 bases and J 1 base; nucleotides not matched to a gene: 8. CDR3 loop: CASTEGGGGTDTQYF. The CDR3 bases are TGTGCCAGCACCGAGGGTGGGGGGGGCACAGATACGCAGTATTTT.

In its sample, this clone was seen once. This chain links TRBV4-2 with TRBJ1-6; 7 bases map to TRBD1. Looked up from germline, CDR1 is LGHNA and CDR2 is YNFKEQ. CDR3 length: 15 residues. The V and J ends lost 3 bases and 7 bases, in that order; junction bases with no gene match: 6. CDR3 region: CASSHAGQLNSPLHF. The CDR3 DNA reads TGTGCCAGCAGCCACGCGGGACAGTTGAATTCACCCCTCCACTTT.

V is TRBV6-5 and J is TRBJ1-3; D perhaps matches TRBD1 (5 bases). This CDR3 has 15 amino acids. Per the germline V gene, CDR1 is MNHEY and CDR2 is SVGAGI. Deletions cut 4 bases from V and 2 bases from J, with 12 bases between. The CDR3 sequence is CASSSSGGAGNTIYF. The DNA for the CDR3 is TGTGCCAGCAGTTCATCGGGGGGGGCTGGAAACACCATATATTTT.

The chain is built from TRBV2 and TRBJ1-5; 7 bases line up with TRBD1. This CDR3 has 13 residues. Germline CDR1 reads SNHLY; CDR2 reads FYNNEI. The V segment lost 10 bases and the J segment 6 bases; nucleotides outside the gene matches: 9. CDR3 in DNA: TGTGCCACCAAGACAGGGCTAGGTCAGCCCCAGCATTTT. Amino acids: CATKTGLGQPQHF.

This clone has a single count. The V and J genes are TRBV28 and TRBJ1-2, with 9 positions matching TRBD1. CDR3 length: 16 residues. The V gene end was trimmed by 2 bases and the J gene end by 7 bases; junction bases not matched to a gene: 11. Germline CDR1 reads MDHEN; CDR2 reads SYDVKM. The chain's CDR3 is CASSLRDRALGSGYTF. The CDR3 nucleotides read TGTGCCAGCAGTTTAAGGGACAGGGCGCTAGGGTCTGGCTACACCTTC.